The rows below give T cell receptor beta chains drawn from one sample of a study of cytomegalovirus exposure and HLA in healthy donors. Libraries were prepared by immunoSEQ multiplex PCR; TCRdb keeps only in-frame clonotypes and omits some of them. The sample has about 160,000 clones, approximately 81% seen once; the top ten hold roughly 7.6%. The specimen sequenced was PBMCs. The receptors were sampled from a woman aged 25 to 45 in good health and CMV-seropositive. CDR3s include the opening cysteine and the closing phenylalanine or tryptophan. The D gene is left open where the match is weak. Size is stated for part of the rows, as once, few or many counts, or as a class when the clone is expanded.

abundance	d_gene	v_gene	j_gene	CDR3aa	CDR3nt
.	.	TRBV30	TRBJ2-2	CASKGDLDTGELFF	TGTGCCTCCAAAGGGGATTTGGACACCGGGGAGCTGTTTTTT
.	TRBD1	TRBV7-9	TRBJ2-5	CASSFRDRETQYF	TGTGCCAGCAGCTTCCGGGACAGAGAGACCCAGTACTTC
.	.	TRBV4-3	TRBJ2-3	CASSQDRGLHTQYF	TGCGCCAGCAGCCAAGATCGGGGACTTCATACGCAGTATTTT
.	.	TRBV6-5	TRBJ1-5	CASSYSSLPRHQPQHF	TGTGCCAGCAGTTACTCGTCACTCCCGAGGCATCAGCCCCAGCATTTT
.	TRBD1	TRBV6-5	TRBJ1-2	CASSYSGQGGYGYTF	TGTGCCAGCAGTTACTCGGGACAGGGGGGCTATGGCTACACCTTC
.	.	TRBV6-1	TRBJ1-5	CASSDGNQPQHF	TGTGCCAGCAGTGACGGCAATCAGCCCCAGCATTTT
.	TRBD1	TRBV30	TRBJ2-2	CAWSAPGTAYTGELFF	TGTGCCTGGAGTGCCCCCGGGACAGCTTACACCGGGGAGCTGTTTTTT
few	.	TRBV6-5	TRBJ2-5	CASRWGYGETQYF	TGTGCCAGCAGGTGGGGCTACGGGGAGACCCAGTACTTC
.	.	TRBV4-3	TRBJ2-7	CASSQDRAVEQYF	TGCGCCAGCAGCCAAGACAGGGCTGTCGAGCAGTACTTC
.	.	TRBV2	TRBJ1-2	CASSEIGGDYGHTF	TGTGCCAGCAGTGAAATCGGGGGGGACTATGGCCACACCTTC
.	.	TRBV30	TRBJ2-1	CAWSVLDSSYNEQFF	TGTGCCTGGAGTGTACTAGATAGCTCCTACAATGAGCAGTTCTTC
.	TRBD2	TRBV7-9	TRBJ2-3	CSSSQSGAGDRDTQYF	TGTTCCAGCAGCCAGTCGGGAGCGGGGGATAGGGATACGCAGTATTTT
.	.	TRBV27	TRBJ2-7	CASSLSPGTYSYEQYF	TGTGCCAGCAGTTTATCCCCCGGGACATATTCCTACGAGCAGTACTTC
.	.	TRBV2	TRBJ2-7	CASSEMDTHYYEQYF	TGTGCCAGCAGTGAAATGGACACCCACTACTACGAGCAGTACTTC
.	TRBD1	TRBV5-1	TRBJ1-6	CASSLGQGRDSPLHF	TGCGCCAGCAGCTTGGGACAGGGAAGGGATTCACCCCTCCACTTT
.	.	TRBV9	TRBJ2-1	CASSVVSASEQFF	TGTGCCAGCAGCGTCGTTAGTGCTAGTGAGCAGTTCTTC
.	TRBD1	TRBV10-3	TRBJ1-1	CAISERGQNLNTEAFF	TGTGCCATCAGTGAGAGGGGACAGAACCTGAACACTGAAGCTTTCTTT
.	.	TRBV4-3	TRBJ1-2	CASSQGVMTGPLYGYTF	TGCGCCAGCAGCCAAGGAGTTATGACAGGTCCCCTCTATGGCTACACCTTC
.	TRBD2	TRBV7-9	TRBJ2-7	CSSSSLGGVSEQYF	TGTTCCAGCAGCTCCCTCGGGGGGGTTTCCGAGCAGTACTTC
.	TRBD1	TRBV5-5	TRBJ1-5	CASSLAPQGAGQPQHF	TGTGCCAGCAGCTTGGCCCCTCAGGGGGCAGGGCAGCCCCAGCATTTT
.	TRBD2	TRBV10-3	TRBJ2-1	CAISLLAGQSYNEQFF	TGTGCCATCAGCCTACTAGCGGGGCAATCCTACAATGAGCAGTTCTTC
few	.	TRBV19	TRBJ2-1	CATFNRGSSYNEQFF	TGTGCCACGTTTAACCGGGGGAGCTCCTACAATGAGCAGTTCTTC